This is a list of T cell receptor beta chains from one sample in a study of T cell repertoires in cytomegalovirus infection. Their antigen targets remain unknown. MiXCR was run by TCRdb on the reads, yielding one entry per CDR3 protein. The data contain about 890,000 distinct CDR3 sequences, approximately 31% of them singletons. Sequenced here: cultured CD8+ T cells from PBMCs, sampled from culture after CMV antigen stimulation. These receptors were obtained from a human donor in good health (CMV status not recorded). Some clones in this sample may be carry-over from other donors' samples. Both conserved end residues are part of each CDR3. The D gene is left open where the match is weak. A clone size is listed for some rows: how often the clone was seen (once, few, many), or a class if it is expanded.

d_gene	v_gene	j_gene	abundance	CDR3nt	CDR3aa
-	TRBV20-1	TRBJ1-3	-	TGCAGTGCTATCCCCAATGGGCTTGGGGCTGGAAACACCATATATTTT	CSAIPNGLGAGNTIYF
-	TRBV11-3	TRBJ2-1	-	TGTGCCAGCAGCCCACGGGACGGTCGGTCGGAGCAGTTCTTC	CASSPRDGRSEQFF
-	TRBV12-3/TRBV12-4	TRBJ2-1	-	TGTGCCAGCAGTTTTGGGGGTCTGTATTTGGATGAGCAGTTCTTC	CASSFGGLYLDEQFF
-	TRBV4-2	TRBJ1-3	few	TGTGCCAGCAGCCAAGACTGGAGCTCTGGAAACACCATATATTTT	CASSQDWSSGNTIYF
-	TRBV15	TRBJ2-3	-	TGTGCCACCAGCACGGGACTGCGGGGCACAGATACGCAGTATTTT	CATSTGLRGTDTQYF
-	TRBV6-2/TRBV6-3	TRBJ1-2	-	TGTGCCAGCCTTTCGGACGTAAACTATGGCTACACCTTC	CASLSDVNYGYTF
TRBD1	TRBV7-9	TRBJ1-2	-	TGTGCCAGCAACTCAGGGACAGCCTTCAACTACACCTTC	CASNSGTAFNYTF
-	TRBV6-2/TRBV6-3	TRBJ1-4	-	TGTGCCAGCAGTTCCACATCTAGCGGATCTGAATGGACTAATGAAAAACTGTTTTTT	CASSSTSSGSEWTNEKLFF
-	TRBV7-6	TRBJ2-1	many	TGTGCCAGCAGCTTAGATTTTACGGGGGCTCAGGAGCAGTTCTTC	CASSLDFTGAQEQFF
TRBD1	TRBV12-5	TRBJ2-7	-	TGTGCTAGTGGTTTCTCAGCCGGGACAGACTTTTACGAGCAGTACTTC	CASGFSAGTDFYEQYF
TRBD2	TRBV11-1	TRBJ2-7	-	TGTGCCAGCAGCTCGACTAGCGGGGGGTACTACGAGCAGTACTTC	CASSSTSGGYYEQYF
-	TRBV4-2	TRBJ1-6	-	TGTGCCAGCAGCCAACCCGACACGGGTTTTCCCTATAATTCACCCCTCCACTTT	CASSQPDTGFPYNSPLHF
TRBD1	TRBV2	TRBJ2-1	-	TGTGCCAGCACCCCCGCCGCAACCGGGACAGGGGACAATGAGCAGTTCTTC	CASTPAATGTGDNEQFF
-	TRBV7-9	TRBJ2-3	-	TGTGCCAGCAGCTTAGCGCGTAGGGCCTCCACAGATACGCAGTATTTT	CASSLARRASTDTQYF
-	TRBV10-3	TRBJ2-2	-	TGTGCCATCGCCGGACAGAACACCGGGGAGCTGTTTTTT	CAIAGQNTGELFF
TRBD1	TRBV27	TRBJ2-3	-	TGTGCCAGCAGTGAGAATGGACAGGGGGCAGCAGATACGCAGTATTTT	CASSENGQGAADTQYF
-	TRBV27	TRBJ2-3	once	TGTGCCAACATAGGGGGGGCGACAGATACGCAGTATTTT	CANIGGATDTQYF
-	TRBV6-1	TRBJ1-1	many	TGTGCCAGCAGTGAAGGTGGAGTTCTGAACACTGAAGCTTTCTTT	CASSEGGVLNTEAFF
TRBD2	TRBV27	TRBJ2-7	few	TGTGCCAGCAGTTTATATATGGGACTAGCGGGGAACGAGCAGTACTTC	CASSLYMGLAGNEQYF
-	TRBV6-6	TRBJ2-3	-	TGTGCCAGCTACGGAAGCACAGATACGCAGTATTTT	CASYGSTDTQYF
TRBD2	TRBV7-9	TRBJ2-7	few	TGTGCCAGCAGCTCCCCGGGGGGGGCGGCCCAAGGGGAGCAGTACTTC	CASSSPGGAAQGEQYF
-	TRBV6-1	TRBJ2-2	medium-sized	TGTGCCAGCAGGGGCCGCGCAGGGGGGACCGCGAACACCGGGGAGCTGTTTTTT	CASRGRAGGTANTGELFF
TRBD1	TRBV10-3	TRBJ2-7	few	TGTGCCATCAGTGAGACACAGGGGCGCTACGAGCAGTACTTC	CAISETQGRYEQYF
TRBD1	TRBV12-3/TRBV12-4	TRBJ2-5	many	TGTGCCAGCAGTCCCACACCGCCGGGACAGGCGTTCCAAGAGACCCAGTACTTC	CASSPTPPGQAFQETQYF
TRBD1	TRBV15	TRBJ2-5	-	TGTGCCACCAGCGTGACAGGGGCTAGAGAGACCCAGTACTTC	CATSVTGARETQYF
-	TRBV12-3/TRBV12-4	TRBJ1-4	-	TGTGCCAGCAGTCAGGGGATTAATGAAAAACTGTTTTTT	CASSQGINEKLFF
-	TRBV7-6	TRBJ2-1	few	TGTGCCAGCAGCTTAGGCGGGTATGGCGATGAGCAGTTCTTC	CASSLGGYGDEQFF
TRBD1	TRBV28	TRBJ1-4	few	TGTGCCAGCATATCGGGACAGGGGTCGAGTAATGAAAAACTGTTTTTT	CASISGQGSSNEKLFF